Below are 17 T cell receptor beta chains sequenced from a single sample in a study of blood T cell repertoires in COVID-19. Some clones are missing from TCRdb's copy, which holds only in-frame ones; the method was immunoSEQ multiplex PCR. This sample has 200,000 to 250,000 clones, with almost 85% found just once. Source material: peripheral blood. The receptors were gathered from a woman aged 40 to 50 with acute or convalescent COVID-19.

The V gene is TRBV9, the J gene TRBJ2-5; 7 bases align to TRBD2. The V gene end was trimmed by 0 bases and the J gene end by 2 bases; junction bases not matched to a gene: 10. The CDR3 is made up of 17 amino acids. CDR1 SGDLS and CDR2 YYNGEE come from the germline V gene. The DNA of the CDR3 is TGTGCCAGCAGCGTAGACCCGCCCGGACTAGTGCAAGAGACCCAGTACTTC. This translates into CASSVDPPGLVQETQYF.

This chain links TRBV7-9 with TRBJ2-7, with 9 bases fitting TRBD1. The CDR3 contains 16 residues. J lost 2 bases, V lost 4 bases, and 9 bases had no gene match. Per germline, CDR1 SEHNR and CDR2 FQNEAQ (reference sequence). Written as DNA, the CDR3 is TGTGCCAGCAGCTCCCGACGGGACAGGGACCCCTACGAGCAGTACTTC. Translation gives CASSSRRDRDPYEQYF.

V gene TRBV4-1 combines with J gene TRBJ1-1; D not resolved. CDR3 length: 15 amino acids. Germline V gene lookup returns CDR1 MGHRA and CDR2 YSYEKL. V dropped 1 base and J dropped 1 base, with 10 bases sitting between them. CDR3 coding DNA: TGCGCCAGCAGCCAAGTGGGCAGTTCGAACACTGAAGCTTTCTTT. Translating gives CASSQVGSSNTEAFF.

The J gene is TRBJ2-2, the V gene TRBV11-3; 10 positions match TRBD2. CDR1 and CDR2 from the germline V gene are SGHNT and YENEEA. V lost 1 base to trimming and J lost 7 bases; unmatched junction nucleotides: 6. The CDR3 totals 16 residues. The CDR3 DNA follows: TGTGCCAGCAGCTTAGCACTAGCGGGAACTGGCGGGGAGCTGTTTTTT. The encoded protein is CASSLALAGTGGELFF.

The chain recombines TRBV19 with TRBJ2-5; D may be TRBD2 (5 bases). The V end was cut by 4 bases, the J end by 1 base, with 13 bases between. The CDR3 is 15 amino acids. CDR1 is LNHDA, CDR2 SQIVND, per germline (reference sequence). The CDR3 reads CASSSQTSGQETQYF. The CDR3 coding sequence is TGTGCCAGTAGTAGCCAGACGAGCGGCCAAGAGACCCAGTACTTC.

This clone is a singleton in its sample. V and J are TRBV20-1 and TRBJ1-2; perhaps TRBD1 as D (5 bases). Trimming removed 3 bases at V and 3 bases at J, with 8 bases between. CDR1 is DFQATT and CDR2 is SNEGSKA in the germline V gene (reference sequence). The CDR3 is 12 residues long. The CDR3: CSASAQDYGYTF. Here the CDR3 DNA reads TGCAGTGCTAGTGCACAGGACTATGGCTACACCTTC.

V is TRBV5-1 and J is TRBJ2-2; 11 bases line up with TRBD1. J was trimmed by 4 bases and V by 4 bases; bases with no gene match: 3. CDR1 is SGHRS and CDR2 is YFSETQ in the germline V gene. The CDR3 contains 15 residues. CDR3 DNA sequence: TGCGCCAGCAGCCGGGGACAGGGGGGCACCGGGGAGCTGTTTTTT. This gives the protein CASSRGQGGTGELFF.

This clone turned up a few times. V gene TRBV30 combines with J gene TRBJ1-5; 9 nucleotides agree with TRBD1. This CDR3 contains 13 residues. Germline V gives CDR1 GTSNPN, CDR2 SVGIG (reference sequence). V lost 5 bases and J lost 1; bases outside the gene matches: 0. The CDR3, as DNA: TGTGCCTGGGACAGGGGGAGCAATCAGCCCCAGCATTTT. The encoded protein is CAWDRGSNQPQHF.

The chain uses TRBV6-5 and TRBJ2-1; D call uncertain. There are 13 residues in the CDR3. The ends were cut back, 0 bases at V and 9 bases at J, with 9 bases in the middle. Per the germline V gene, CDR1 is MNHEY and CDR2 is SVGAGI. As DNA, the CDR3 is TGTGCCAGCAGTTACTCGCGTCTCGGTGAGCAGTTCTTC. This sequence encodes CASSYSRLGEQFF.

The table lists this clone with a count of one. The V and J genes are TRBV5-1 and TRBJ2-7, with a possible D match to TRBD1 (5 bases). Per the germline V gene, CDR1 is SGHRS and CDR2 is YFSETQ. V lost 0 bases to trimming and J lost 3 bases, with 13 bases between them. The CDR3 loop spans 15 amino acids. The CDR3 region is CASSLELAGFYEQYF. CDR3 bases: TGCGCCAGCAGCTTGGAGTTGGCAGGGTTCTACGAGCAGTACTTC. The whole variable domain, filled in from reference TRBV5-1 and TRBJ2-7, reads KAGVTQTPRYLIKTRGQQVTLSCSPISGHRSVSWYQQTPGQGLQFLFEYFSETQRNKGNFPGRFSGRQFSNSRSEMNVSTLELGDSALYLCASSLELAGFYEQYFGPGTRLTVT.

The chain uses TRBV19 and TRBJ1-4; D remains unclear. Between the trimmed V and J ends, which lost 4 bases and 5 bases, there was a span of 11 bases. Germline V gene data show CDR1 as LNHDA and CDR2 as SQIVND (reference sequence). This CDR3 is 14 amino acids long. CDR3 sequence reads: CASSTGERNEKLFF. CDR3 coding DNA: TGTGCCAGTAGTACCGGGGAACGGAATGAAAAACTGTTTTTT.

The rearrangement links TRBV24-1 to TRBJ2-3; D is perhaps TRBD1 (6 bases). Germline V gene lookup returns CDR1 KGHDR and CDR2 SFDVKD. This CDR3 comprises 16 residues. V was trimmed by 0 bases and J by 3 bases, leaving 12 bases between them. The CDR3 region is CATSDLGRGGTDTQYF. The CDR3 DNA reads TGTGCCACCAGTGATTTGGGCAGGGGTGGGACAGATACGCAGTATTTT.

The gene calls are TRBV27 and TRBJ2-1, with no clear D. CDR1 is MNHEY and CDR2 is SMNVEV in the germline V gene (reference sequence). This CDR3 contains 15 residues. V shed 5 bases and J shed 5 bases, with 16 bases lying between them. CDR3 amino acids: CASSLPPNSHNEQFF. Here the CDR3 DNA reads TGTGCCAGCAGTCTTCCCCCGAACTCTCACAATGAGCAGTTCTTC.

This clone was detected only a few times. CDR3: CASSFPPTGEKEAFF. The CDR3 DNA follows: TGTGCCAGCAGCTTTCCCCCCACGGGGGAGAAGGAAGCTTTCTTT. The rearrangement joins TRBV7-2 to TRBJ1-1; D possibly corresponds to TRBD1 (5 bases). Trimming pared 3 bases from V and 8 bases from J, leaving 19 bases between. This CDR3 is 15 amino acids long. In germline, CDR1 is SGHTA, CDR2 FQGNSA.

CDR3 DNA sequence: TGTGCCACCAGCAGCATTAAGGACTTTCCTCGGCCTTATGGCTACACCTTC. It translates to CATSSIKDFPRPYGYTF. V usage is TRBV15 and J usage is TRBJ1-2; D gene unclear. V dropped 3 bases and J dropped 5 bases, with 22 bases sitting between them. This CDR3 has 17 residues. CDR1 is LNHNV and CDR2 is YYDKDF in the germline V gene (reference sequence). Full variable domain (outside the CDR3, taken from reference TRBV15 and TRBJ1-2): DAMVIQNPRYQVTQFGKPVTLSCSQTLNHNVMYWYQQKSSQAPKLLFHYYDKDFNNEADTPDNFQSRRPNTSFCFLDIRSPGLGDTAMYLCATSSIKDFPRPYGYTFGSGTRLTVV.

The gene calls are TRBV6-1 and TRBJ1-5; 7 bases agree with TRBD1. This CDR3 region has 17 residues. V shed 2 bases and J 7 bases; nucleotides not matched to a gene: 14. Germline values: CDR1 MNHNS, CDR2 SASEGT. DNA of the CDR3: TGTGCCAGCAGTGAAACTTTTAGGGGGCGGGCGGCCCAGCCCCAGCATTTT. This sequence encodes CASSETFRGRAAQPQHF.

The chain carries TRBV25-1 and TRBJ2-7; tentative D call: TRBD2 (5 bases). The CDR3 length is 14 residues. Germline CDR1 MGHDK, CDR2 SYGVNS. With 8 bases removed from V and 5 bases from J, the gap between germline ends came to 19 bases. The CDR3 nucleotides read TGTGCCAGCCTCGAATTGTCGGGGTACCACGAGCAGTACTTC. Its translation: CASLELSGYHEQYF.